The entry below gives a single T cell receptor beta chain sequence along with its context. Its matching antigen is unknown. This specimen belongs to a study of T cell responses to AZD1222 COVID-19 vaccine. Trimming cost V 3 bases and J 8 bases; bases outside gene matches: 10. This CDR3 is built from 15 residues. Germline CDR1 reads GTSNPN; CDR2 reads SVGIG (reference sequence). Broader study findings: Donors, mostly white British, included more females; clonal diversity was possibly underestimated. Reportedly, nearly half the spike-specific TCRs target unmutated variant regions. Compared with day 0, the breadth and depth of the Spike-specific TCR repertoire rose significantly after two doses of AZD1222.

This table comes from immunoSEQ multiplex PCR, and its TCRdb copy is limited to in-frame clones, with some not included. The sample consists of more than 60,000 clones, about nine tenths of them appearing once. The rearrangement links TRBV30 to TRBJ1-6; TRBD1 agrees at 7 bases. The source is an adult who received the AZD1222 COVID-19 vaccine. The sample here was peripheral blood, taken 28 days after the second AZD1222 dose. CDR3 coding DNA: TGTGCCTGGAGGGCCTCGGCAGGGGGTCATTCACCCCTCCACTTT. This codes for CAWRASAGGHSPLHF.